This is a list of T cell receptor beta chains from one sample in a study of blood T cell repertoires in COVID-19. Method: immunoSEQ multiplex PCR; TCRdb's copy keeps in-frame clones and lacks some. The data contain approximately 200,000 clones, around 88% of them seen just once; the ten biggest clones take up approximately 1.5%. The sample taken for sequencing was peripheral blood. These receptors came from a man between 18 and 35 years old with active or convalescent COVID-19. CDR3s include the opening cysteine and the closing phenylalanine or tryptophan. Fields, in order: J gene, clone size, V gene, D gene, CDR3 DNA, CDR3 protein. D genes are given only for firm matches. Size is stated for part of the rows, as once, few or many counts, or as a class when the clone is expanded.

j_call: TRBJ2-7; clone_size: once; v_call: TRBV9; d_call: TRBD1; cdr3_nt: TGTGCCAGCAGCGTACGGACAGGGTGGGGCGAGCAGTACTTC; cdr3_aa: CASSVRTGWGEQYF
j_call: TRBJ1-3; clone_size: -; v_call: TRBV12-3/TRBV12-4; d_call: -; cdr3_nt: TGTGCCAGCTCGGTTGGAAACACCATATATTTT; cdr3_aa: CASSVGNTIYF
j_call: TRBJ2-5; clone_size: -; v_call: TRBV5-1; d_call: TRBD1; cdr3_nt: TGCGCCAGCAGCTTGGGGGACAGTCAAGAGACCCAGTACTTC; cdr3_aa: CASSLGDSQETQYF
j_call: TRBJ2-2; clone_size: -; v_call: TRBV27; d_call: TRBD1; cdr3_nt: TGTGCCAGCAGTCTCAGACAGGGATCGAACACCGGGGAGCTGTTTTTT; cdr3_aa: CASSLRQGSNTGELFF
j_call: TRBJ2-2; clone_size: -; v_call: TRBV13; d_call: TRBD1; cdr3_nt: TGTGCCAGCGGACAGGTTCAGGATGGGGACACCGGGGAGCTGTTTTTT; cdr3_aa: CASGQVQDGDTGELFF
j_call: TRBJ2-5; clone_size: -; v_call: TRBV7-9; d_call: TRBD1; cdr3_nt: TGTGCCAGCAGCTTAGAGGTTTCGGGACAGGGTCATCAAGAGACCCAGTACTTC; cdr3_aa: CASSLEVSGQGHQETQYF
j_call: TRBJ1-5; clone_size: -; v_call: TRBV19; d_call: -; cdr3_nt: TGTGCCAGTAGTATCGAACCAGGGGCGCATCAGCCCCAGCATTTT; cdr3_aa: CASSIEPGAHQPQHF
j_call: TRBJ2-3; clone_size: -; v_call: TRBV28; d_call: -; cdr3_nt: TGTGCCAGCAGTTTATCTAGCGCGGGAAGCACAGATACGCAGTATTTT; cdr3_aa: CASSLSSAGSTDTQYF
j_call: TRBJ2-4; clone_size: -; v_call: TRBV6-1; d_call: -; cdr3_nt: TGTGCCAGCAGTGAGGGCGGACAAAGAGCCAAAAACATTCAGTACTTC; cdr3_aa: CASSEGGQRAKNIQYF
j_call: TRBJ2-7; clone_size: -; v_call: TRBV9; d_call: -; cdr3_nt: TGTGCCAGCGGGAGCGGAAATGGGGTGGAGCAGTACTTC; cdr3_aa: CASGSGNGVEQYF
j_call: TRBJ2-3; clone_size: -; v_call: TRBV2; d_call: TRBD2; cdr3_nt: TGTGCCAGCAGTGAAGCGGTAGCGGGCTCTGGCACAGATACGCAGTATTTT; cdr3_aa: CASSEAVAGSGTDTQYF
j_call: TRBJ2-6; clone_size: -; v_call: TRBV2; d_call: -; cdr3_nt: TGTGCCAGCAGTGAGGGAGGACTGGTCGGGGCCAACGTCCTGACTTTC; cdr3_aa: CASSEGGLVGANVLTF
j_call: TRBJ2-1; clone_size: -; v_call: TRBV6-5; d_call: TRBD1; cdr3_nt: TGTGCCAGCAGCTTCCACAGGGGCCCCTACAATGAGCAGTTCTTC; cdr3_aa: CASSFHRGPYNEQFF
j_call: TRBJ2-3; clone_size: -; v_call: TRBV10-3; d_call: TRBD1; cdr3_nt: TGTGCCATCAGGCCGGGACAGGGGGACACAGATACGCAGTATTTT; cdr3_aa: CAIRPGQGDTDTQYF
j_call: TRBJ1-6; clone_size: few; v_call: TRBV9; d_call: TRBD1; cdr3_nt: TGTGCCAGCAGCGCCGGGACAGGGTATAATTCACCCCTCCACTTT; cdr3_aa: CASSAGTGYNSPLHF
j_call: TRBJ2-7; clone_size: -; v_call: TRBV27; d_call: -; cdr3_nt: TGTGCCAGCAGTTTGGTGGACTCCTCCTACGAGCAGTACTTC; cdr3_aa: CASSLVDSSYEQYF
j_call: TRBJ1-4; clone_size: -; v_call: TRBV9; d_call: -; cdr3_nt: TGTGCCAGCAGCGTAGGCGGATATAATGAAAAACTGTTTTTT; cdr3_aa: CASSVGGYNEKLFF
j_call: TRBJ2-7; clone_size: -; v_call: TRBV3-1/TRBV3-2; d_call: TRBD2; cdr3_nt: TGTGCCAGCAGCCAATTAGCGGGAGTGTCCTACGAGCAGTACTTC; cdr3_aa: CASSQLAGVSYEQYF
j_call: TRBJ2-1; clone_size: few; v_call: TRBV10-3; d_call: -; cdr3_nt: TGTGCCATCAGCCGGGATCCCCGGCACAATGAGCAGTTCTTC; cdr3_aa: CAISRDPRHNEQFF
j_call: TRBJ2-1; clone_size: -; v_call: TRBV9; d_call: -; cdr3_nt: TGTGCCAGCAGCGTAGGAGGCGGGGGCACCTACAATGAGCAGTTCTTC; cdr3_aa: CASSVGGGGTYNEQFF
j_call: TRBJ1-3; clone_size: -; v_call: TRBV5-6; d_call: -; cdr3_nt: TGTGCCAGCAGCTTGTGGGCGGGAGCTGGAAACACCATATATTTT; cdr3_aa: CASSLWAGAGNTIYF
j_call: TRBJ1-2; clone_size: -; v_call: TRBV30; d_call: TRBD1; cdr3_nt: TGTGCCTGGAGTGTCCGGGACAGGGGCCTAGCTAACTATGGCTACACCTTC; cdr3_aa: CAWSVRDRGLANYGYTF
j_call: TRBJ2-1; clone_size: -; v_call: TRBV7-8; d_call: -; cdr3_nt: TGTGCCAGCAGCGAGAGCCCCACAGGTACCCTCTACAATGAGCAGTTCTTC; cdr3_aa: CASSESPTGTLYNEQFF
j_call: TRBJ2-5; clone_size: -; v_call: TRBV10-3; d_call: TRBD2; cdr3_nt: TGTGCCATCAGTGAGTCGATCTTTACTAGCGGCCAAGAGACCCAGTACTTC; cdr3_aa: CAISESIFTSGQETQYF
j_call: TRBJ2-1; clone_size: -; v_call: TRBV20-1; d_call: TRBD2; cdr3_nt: TGCAGTGCTAGTCGTCCGGGGGGGGAGATTCGGAATGAGCAGTTCTTC; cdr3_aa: CSASRPGGEIRNEQFF
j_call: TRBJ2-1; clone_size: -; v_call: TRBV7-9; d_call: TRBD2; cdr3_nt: TGTGCCAGCAGCTCGAATAGCGGGGCCGCCAACAATGAGCAGTTCTTC; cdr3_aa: CASSSNSGAANNEQFF
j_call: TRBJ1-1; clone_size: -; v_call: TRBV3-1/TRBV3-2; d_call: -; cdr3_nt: TGTGCCAGCAGCCAAGGCGGCACCCTTGCTGCTGAAGCTTTCTTT; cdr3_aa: CASSQGGTLAAEAFF
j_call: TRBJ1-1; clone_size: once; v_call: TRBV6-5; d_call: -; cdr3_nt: TGTGCCAGCAGTCTACAGGGCTATCTTGAAGCTTTCTTT; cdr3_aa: CASSLQGYLEAFF
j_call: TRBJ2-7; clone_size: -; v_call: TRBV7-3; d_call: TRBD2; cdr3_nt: TGTGCCAGCAGCCGGACTAGCGGGAGTGCCTACGAGCAGTACTTC; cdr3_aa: CASSRTSGSAYEQYF
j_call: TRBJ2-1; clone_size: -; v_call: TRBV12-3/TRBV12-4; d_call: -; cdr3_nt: TGTGCCAGCAGTTTGGCGGGGCGGCAGTTCTTC; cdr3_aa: CASSLAGRQFF
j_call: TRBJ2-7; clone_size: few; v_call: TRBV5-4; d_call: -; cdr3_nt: TGTGCCAGCAGCAGCCCGGGACTCCCAAACGAGCAGTACTTC; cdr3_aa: CASSSPGLPNEQYF
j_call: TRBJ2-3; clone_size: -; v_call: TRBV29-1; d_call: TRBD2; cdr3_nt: TGCAGCGTTGAAGCGCTAGCGGAATACGACACAGATACGCAGTATTTT; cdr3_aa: CSVEALAEYDTDTQYF
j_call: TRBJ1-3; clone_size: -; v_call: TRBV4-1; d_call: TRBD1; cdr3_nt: TGCGCCAGCAGCTTAGGGGACAGGGTCTCTGGAAACACCATATATTTT; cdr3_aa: CASSLGDRVSGNTIYF
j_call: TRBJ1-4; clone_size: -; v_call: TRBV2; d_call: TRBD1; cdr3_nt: TGTGCCAGCAGGAAGGGCCAGACAGGGGGAGAAAAACTGTTTTTT; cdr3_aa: CASRKGQTGGEKLFF
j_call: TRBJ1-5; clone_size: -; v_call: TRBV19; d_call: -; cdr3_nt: TGTGCCAGTAGTATGTCGGGGGGCAATCAGCCCCAGCATTTT; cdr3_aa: CASSMSGGNQPQHF
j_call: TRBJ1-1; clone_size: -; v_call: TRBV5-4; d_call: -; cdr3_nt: TGTGCCAGCAGCTTCGGAGTCACTGAAGCTTTCTTT; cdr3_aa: CASSFGVTEAFF
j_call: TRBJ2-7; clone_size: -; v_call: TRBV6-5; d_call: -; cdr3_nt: TGTGCCAGCAGTCCCTCTCGGGGGTACGAGCAGTACTTC; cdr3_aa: CASSPSRGYEQYF
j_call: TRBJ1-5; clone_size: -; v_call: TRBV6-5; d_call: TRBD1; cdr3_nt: TGTGCCAGCAATAGCGGGACAGGGTCCAATCAGCCCCAGCATTTT; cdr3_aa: CASNSGTGSNQPQHF
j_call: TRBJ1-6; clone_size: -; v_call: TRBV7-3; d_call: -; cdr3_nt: TGTGCCAGCAGCTCCCATGGGGCAGCCGATAATTCACCCCTCCACTTT; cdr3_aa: CASSSHGAADNSPLHF
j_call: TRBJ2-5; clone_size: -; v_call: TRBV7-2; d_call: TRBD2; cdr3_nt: TGTGCCAGCAGCTTGAAAGCGGGAGGGGCACAAGAGACCCAGTACTTC; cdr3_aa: CASSLKAGGAQETQYF
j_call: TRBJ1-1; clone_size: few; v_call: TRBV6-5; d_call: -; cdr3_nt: TGTGCCAGCAGCGCGAACCGACTCCCGCAGCCCGAAGCTTTCTTT; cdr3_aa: CASSANRLPQPEAFF
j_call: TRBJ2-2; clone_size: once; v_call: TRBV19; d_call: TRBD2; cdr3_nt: TGTGCCAGTAGTGCCCGACCGGCGGGAGTCCCCGGGGAGCTGTTTTTT; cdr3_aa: CASSARPAGVPGELFF